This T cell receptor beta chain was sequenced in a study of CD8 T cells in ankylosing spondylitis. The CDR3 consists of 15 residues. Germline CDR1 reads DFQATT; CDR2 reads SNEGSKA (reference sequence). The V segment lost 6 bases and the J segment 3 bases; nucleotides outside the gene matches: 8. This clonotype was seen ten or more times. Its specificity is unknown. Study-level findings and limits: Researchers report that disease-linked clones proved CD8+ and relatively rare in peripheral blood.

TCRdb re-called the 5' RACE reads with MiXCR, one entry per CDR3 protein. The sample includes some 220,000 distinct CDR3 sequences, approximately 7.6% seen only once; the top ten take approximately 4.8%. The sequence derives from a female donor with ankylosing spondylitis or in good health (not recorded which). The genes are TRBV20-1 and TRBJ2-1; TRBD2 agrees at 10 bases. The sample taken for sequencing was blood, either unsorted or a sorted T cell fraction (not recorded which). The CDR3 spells CSADGLAANYNEQFF. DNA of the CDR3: TGCAGTGCAGATGGACTAGCGGCTAACTACAATGAGCAGTTCTTC.